This paragraph reports one TCR beta chain. The data originate from a study of blood T cell repertoires in COVID-19. Study as a whole: Sites in the United States, Italy and Spain provided acute and convalescent COVID-19 samples. PBMCs, B-cell-depleted T cells, or T cells provided the cDNA or gDNA that made up the material.

The germline CDR1 and CDR2 sequences are MNHEY and SMNVEV (reference sequence). The length of the CDR3 is 15 residues. Trimming removed 5 bases from V and 2 bases from J; junction bases left unmatched: 5. Clones were read by immunoSEQ multiplex PCR, and TCRdb kept only the in-frame ones, dropping some. The sample lists about 64,000 clones, 75% to 85% seen once, with 10% to 15% in the top ten. The sequenced sample was peripheral blood. The chain recombines TRBV27 with TRBJ1-3; 8 nucleotides match TRBD1. This TCR was recovered from a human donor in a cohort sampled during active COVID-19. The CDR3 protein is CASSPTGVPGNTIYF. In DNA form, the CDR3 reads TGTGCCAGCAGTCCGACAGGGGTTCCTGGAAACACCATATATTTT.